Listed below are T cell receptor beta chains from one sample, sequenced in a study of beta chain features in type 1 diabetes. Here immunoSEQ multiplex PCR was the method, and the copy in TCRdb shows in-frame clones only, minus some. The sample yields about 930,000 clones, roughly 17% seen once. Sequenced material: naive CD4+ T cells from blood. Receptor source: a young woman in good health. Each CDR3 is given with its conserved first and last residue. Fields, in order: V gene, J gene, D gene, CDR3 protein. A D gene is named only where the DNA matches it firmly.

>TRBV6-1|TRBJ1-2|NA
CASSPSGWEGYTF
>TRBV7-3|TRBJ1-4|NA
CASSLQGPLAGKLFF
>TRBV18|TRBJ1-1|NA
CASSPLKDTEAFF
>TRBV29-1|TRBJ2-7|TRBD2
CSVPRGSGNSYEQYF
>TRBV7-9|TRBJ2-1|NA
CASSMDSYNEQFF
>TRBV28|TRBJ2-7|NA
CASSLGDYEQYF
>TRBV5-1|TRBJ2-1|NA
CASSLGGEGVQFF
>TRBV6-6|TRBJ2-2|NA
CAAEGTNNTGELFF
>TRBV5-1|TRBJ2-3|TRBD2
CASSFTSVGFTDTQYF
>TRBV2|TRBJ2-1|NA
CASSPPGREYNEQFF
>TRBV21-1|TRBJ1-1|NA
CASTRGGNTEAFF
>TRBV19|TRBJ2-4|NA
CASKGDTGRNIQYF
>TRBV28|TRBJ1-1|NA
CASSLTETEAFF
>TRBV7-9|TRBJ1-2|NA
CASSGVGLITYGYTF
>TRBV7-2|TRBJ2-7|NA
CASLGGEYEQYF
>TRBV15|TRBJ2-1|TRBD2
CATSWTSGSYNEQFF
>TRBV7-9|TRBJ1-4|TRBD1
CASSRDSTGREKLFF
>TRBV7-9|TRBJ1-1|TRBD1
CASSLAVGQGDTEAFF
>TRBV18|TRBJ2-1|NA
CASSPRQRNYNEQFF
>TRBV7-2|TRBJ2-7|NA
CASSLDPGEQYF
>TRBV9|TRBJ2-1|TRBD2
CASSALAGGPRYNEQFF
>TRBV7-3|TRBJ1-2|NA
CASSLKGTGYGYTF
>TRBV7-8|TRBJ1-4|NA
CASSLGSVNEKLFF
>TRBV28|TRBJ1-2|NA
CASSSPPDGYTF
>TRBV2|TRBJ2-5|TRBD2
CASGGTSGRSETQYF
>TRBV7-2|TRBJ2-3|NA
CASSLYFGRLSTDTQYF
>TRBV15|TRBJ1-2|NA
CATSRGVGERGYTF
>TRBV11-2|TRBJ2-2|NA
CASSFTGTYTGELFF